This T cell receptor (beta chain) was found in a study of blood T cell repertoires in COVID-19. Germline V lookup: CDR1 KGHDR, CDR2 SFDVKD. This CDR3 comprises 15 residues. V was pared by 6 bases and J by 1 base, with 14 bases between. Cohort assignment relied on participant-reported clinical history. Donors of Cohort 3 who recovered were those that had two negative PCRs, clearance, or symptom resolution. Method: immunoSEQ multiplex PCR; TCRdb's copy keeps in-frame clones and lacks some. The repertoire consists of about 380,000 clones, with 88% occurring once and the leading ten covering 0.9% to 1.5%.

This sequence was found in a woman under 30 who had recovered from COVID-19. The chain joins TRBV24-1 to TRBJ1-2; TRBD1 is a possible D gene (6 bases). Source material: PBMCs or T cells enriched from blood (not recorded which). CDR3 protein: CATSRGRGGNYGYTF. The DNA for the CDR3 is TGTGCCACCAGTCGTGGCCGAGGGGGTAACTATGGCTACACCTTC.